Listed below are T cell receptor beta chains from one sample, sequenced in a study of CD8+CD57+ T cells in acquired aplastic anemia. Via MiXCR, TCRdb re-called the reads, giving one row per CDR3 protein. The table shows about 160,000 distinct CDR3 sequences, with 40% to 50% occurring only once. The material sequenced was sorted CD4+, CD8+, or CD8+CD57+ T cells (not recorded which) from PBMCs. These receptors came from a human donor with aplastic anemia. CDR3s include the opening cysteine and the closing phenylalanine or tryptophan. A D gene is named only where the DNA matches it firmly. Size is omitted from some rows. Given values are once, few, many or a class for expanded clones.

CDR3nt | CDR3aa | abundance | j_gene | v_gene | d_gene
TGTGCCAGCAGCTACAGGGGATATGGCTACACCTTC | CASSYRGYGYTF | many | TRBJ1-2 | TRBV3-1 | TRBD1
TGTGCCAGCAGCGTAGAGGGAGGGATGAACACTGAAGCTTTCTTT | CASSVEGGMNTEAFF | many | TRBJ1-1 | TRBV9 | -
TGTGCCACCCAGGGGGCTAATAGCAATCAGCCCCAGCATTTT | CATQGANSNQPQHF | - | TRBJ1-5 | TRBV2 | TRBD1
TGTGCCACCAGTGATGGGACAGGGCTCTTCTATGGCTACACCTTC | CATSDGTGLFYGYTF | - | TRBJ1-2 | TRBV24-1 | TRBD1
TGTGCCAGCTCACCCCGCGGCGGCAGCTCCTACGAGCAGTACTTC | CASSPRGGSSYEQYF | many | TRBJ2-7 | TRBV18 | -
TGTGCCAGTAAGAATGGCTGGAGCTCTGGAAACACCATATATTTT | CASKNGWSSGNTIYF | many | TRBJ1-3 | TRBV19 | -
TGCAGTGCTAGAGATCCTTGGGAGACCCAGTACTTC | CSARDPWETQYF | - | TRBJ2-5 | TRBV20-1 | -
TGTGCCACTGGGTCGAACTATGGCTACACCTTC | CATGSNYGYTF | many | TRBJ1-2 | TRBV19 | -
TGTGCCAGCAGCTCAAGGACTAGCGGGAGGAGCTCCTACAATGAGCAGTTCTTC | CASSSRTSGRSSYNEQFF | many | TRBJ2-1 | TRBV7-1 | TRBD2
TGCAGCGTTGAACCGGACACCTCGAACACTGAAGCTTTCTTT | CSVEPDTSNTEAFF | few | TRBJ1-1 | TRBV29-1 | -
TGCGCCAGCAGCCAGAGGGTGGAGGGACTCTATGGCTACACCTTC | CASSQRVEGLYGYTF | few | TRBJ1-2 | TRBV4-1 | -
TGTGCCAGCAGTTTAGCAGGGTCCCAAGAGGCCCAGTACTTC | CASSLAGSQEAQYF | - | TRBJ2-5 | TRBV28 | -
TGCGCCAGCAGCGTGAGCGGGAGAGGCACCGGGGAGCTGTTTTTT | CASSVSGRGTGELFF | many | TRBJ2-2 | TRBV5-1 | TRBD2
TGCGCCAGCAGCTTGGAGGGTTCGGGGGAGCAGTACTTC | CASSLEGSGEQYF | many | TRBJ2-7 | TRBV5-1 | -
TGTGCCAGCTCACCGTTCGGGGGCCTGAACACTGAAGCTTTCTTT | CASSPFGGLNTEAFF | few | TRBJ1-1 | TRBV18 | -
TGTGCCAGTAGAGGGACATTCGGAAACACCATATATTTT | CASRGTFGNTIYF | many | TRBJ1-3 | TRBV19 | -
TGTGCTAGTGGAGTCGGCTACACCTTC | CASGVGYTF | many | TRBJ1-2 | TRBV12-5 | -
TGCGCCAGCAGCTTGCAGCACCTCGGGGAGACCCAGTACTTC | CASSLQHLGETQYF | many | TRBJ2-5 | TRBV5-1 | -
TGTGCCAGCAGCTCCGCTGACAGCCGAGAGACCCAGTACTTC | CASSSADSRETQYF | few | TRBJ2-5 | TRBV5-5 | -
TGTGCCAGCAGCTTGACGGGACAGGGGGCATATGGCTACACCTTC | CASSLTGQGAYGYTF | many | TRBJ1-2 | TRBV5-5 | TRBD1
TGTGCCTGGGGAATAATGATGGGAGCCAAAAACATTCAGTACTTC | CAWGIMMGAKNIQYF | few | TRBJ2-4 | TRBV30 | -
TGCGCCAGCAGCCATGAGGGGCGGACCTATGGCTACACCTTC | CASSHEGRTYGYTF | - | TRBJ1-2 | TRBV4-3 | -
TGTGCCAGCAGCGCCCGGGAGACCAGCAATCAGCCCCAGCATTTT | CASSARETSNQPQHF | few | TRBJ1-5 | TRBV2 | -
TGTGCCAGCAGCCCCCTCCACCTGAACACTGAAGCTTTCTTT | CASSPLHLNTEAFF | many | TRBJ1-1 | TRBV27 | -
TGTGCCAGCGGTATAAACAATCAGCCCCAGCATTTT | CASGINNQPQHF | many | TRBJ1-5 | TRBV28 | -
TGTGCCAGCCACTCTCAAGGTCTGAACACTGAAGCTTTCTTT | CASHSQGLNTEAFF | - | TRBJ1-1 | TRBV28 | -
TGTGCCAGCAGCGTAGGGCTTGGCTCCTTAGGGCTCTACGAGCAGTACTTC | CASSVGLGSLGLYEQYF | many | TRBJ2-7 | TRBV9 | -
TGTGCCAGCAGCTTAGCGGGACAGGGCACTGGAAACACCATATATTTT | CASSLAGQGTGNTIYF | - | TRBJ1-3 | TRBV7-2 | TRBD1
TGCAGCGTTAAAAACAGGAGCTCCTACAATGAGCAGTTCTTC | CSVKNRSSYNEQFF | - | TRBJ2-1 | TRBV29-1 | -
TGTGCCTGGAGTGGCCCAGTCACAGGATTAACTTTCTTT | CAWSGPVTGLTFF | few | TRBJ1-1 | TRBV30 | -
TGTGCCAGCAGCCTAACCGGGACTAGTACCTACGAGCAGTACTTC | CASSLTGTSTYEQYF | many | TRBJ2-7 | TRBV7-9 | TRBD2
TGTGCCAGCAGTTACTCGAGTTCTCATGATCAGCCCCAGCATTTT | CASSYSSSHDQPQHF | many | TRBJ1-5 | TRBV6-2/TRBV6-3 | -
TGTGCCAGCAGTCTCCAGCGCACAGATACGCAGTATTTT | CASSLQRTDTQYF | many | TRBJ2-3 | TRBV2 | -
TGCAGTGCTAGAGGACTAGCGGGAGGAGGCGGCGAGCAGTACTTC | CSARGLAGGGGEQYF | many | TRBJ2-7 | TRBV20-1 | TRBD2
TGTGCCAGCAGCTTAGGCCAAAGTTTCACCCTCCACTTT | CASSLGQSFTLHF | - | TRBJ1-6 | TRBV13 | -
TGTGCCAGCAGCTTATGGGACAGTAACACTGAAGCTTTCTTT | CASSLWDSNTEAFF | many | TRBJ1-1 | TRBV7-6 | TRBD1
TGTGCCTGGAGTGTACGGGGGGGCCAGGGCAATGAGCAGTTCTTC | CAWSVRGGQGNEQFF | few | TRBJ2-1 | TRBV30 | TRBD2
TGCGCCAGCAGCTTGGACGCCGGGTTTAGTGAAAAACTGTTTTTT | CASSLDAGFSEKLFF | many | TRBJ1-4 | TRBV5-1 | -
TGTGCCAGCAGTTACTCGGGGGGGTACAGCTCCTACGAGCAGTACTTC | CASSYSGGYSSYEQYF | - | TRBJ2-7 | TRBV6-5 | TRBD2
TGTGCCACCAGTGATTTTTCAACAGGGAAAAAAGAGACCCAGTACTTC | CATSDFSTGKKETQYF | many | TRBJ2-5 | TRBV24-1 | -
TGTGCCAGCAGCCCTCCCGGGACTAGCGGGAGCTCCTACAATGAGCAGTTCTTC | CASSPPGTSGSSYNEQFF | - | TRBJ2-1 | TRBV11-2 | TRBD2
TGTGCCAGCAGTTCCCCGACGGTCTCCTACGAGCAGTACTTC | CASSSPTVSYEQYF | many | TRBJ2-7 | TRBV27 | -
TGTGCCAGCAGCTCTTCAGGGGGCGGTAATTCGCCCCTCCACTTT | CASSSSGGGNSPLHF | - | TRBJ1-6 | TRBV7-8 | TRBD1
TGTGCCAGCAGCTACCTAGCAGGTGAATCGAAGCCCCAGCATTTT | CASSYLAGESKPQHF | - | TRBJ1-5 | TRBV28 | -
TGTGCCAGCAGCCCTTTGCCGGGTGGCAATCAGCCCCAGCATTTT | CASSPLPGGNQPQHF | - | TRBJ1-5 | TRBV7-2 | -
TGCAGTGCCGAAACTAGCGGGAGAGACTACGAGCAGTACTTC | CSAETSGRDYEQYF | - | TRBJ2-7 | TRBV20-1 | TRBD2
TGTGCCAGCAGCCCCCGGCGGGGCGGGGGCACCGGGGAGCTGTTTTTT | CASSPRRGGGTGELFF | - | TRBJ2-2 | TRBV7-6 | TRBD2
TGTGCCAGCAGTTACTCGGGGTCTCAGGGCACTGAAGCTTTCTTT | CASSYSGSQGTEAFF | many | TRBJ1-1 | TRBV6-5 | -
TGTGCCAGCAGTCAGGCACGACCCCCCTACGAGCAGTACTTC | CASSQARPPYEQYF | many | TRBJ2-7 | TRBV27 | -
TGTGCCAGCAGCAAACTAGCGGAGGAGCGGAAGACCCAGTACTTC | CASSKLAEERKTQYF | - | TRBJ2-5 | TRBV9 | TRBD2
TGCGCCAGCAGCTTGTATCCAGGGTCTGGAAACACCATATATTTT | CASSLYPGSGNTIYF | many | TRBJ1-3 | TRBV5-1 | -
TGCAGCGTTGGTACTACAGCAGTCCAAGAGACCCAGTACTTC | CSVGTTAVQETQYF | medium-sized | TRBJ2-5 | TRBV29-1 | -
TGTGCCAGCAAGAACTATAATTCACCCCTCCACTTT | CASKNYNSPLHF | - | TRBJ1-6 | TRBV7-9 | -
TGCAGTGCTATCGGCAGTGTCGGTAAGTCACCCCTCCACTTT | CSAIGSVGKSPLHF | - | TRBJ1-6 | TRBV20-1 | -
TGTGCCAGCCGGGACCTAACCTACGAGCAGTACTTC | CASRDLTYEQYF | many | TRBJ2-7 | TRBV28 | -
TGTGCCAGCAGACCCGGACTAGCGGGAGGTCATGAGCAGTTCTTC | CASRPGLAGGHEQFF | few | TRBJ2-1 | TRBV6-2/TRBV6-3 | TRBD2
TGTGCCAGTAGTAGGGGACCGGACTCTGGAAACACCATATATTTT | CASSRGPDSGNTIYF | many | TRBJ1-3 | TRBV19 | -
TGTGCCAGCAGTTCAGCTGATCAGCCCCAGCATTTT | CASSSADQPQHF | - | TRBJ1-5 | TRBV7-9 | -